Described below is a single T cell receptor (beta chain) sequence and its context. TCRdb called the RT-PCR reads again in MiXCR, with one record for every CDR3 protein. The table lists 920,000 or so distinct CDR3 sequences, 15% to 20% of them singletons. Germline V gives CDR1 SGHKS, CDR2 YYEKEE (reference sequence). Germline trimming cut 4 bases from V and 4 bases from J; bases unmatched to any gene: 10. This CDR3 is built from 15 residues. The sample belongs to a study of patients and donors after allogeneic stem cell transplantation. The V call is TRBV5-5, the J call TRBJ1-1; 7 positions match TRBD1. Sample: blood, either unsorted or a sorted T cell fraction (not recorded which). The sequence came from a human donor who was either an allogeneic HSCT recipient or a stem cell or donor lymphocyte infusion donor (not recorded which). It is not recorded whose cells these are; they may come from a transplant donor. The CDR3 loop reads CASSPANRGGTEAFF. The CDR3 DNA reads as TGTGCCAGCAGCCCGGCGAACAGGGGTGGCACTGAAGCTTTCTTT.